This T cell receptor (beta chain) comes out of a study of blood T cell repertoires in COVID-19. This clone turned up a few times. CDR3 length: 14 amino acids. V was trimmed by 3 bases and J by 3 bases, leaving 9 bases between them. The germline gives CDR1 SGHTA, CDR2 FQGNSA. Authors' analysis steps: The authors estimated nucleated cell counts from reference gene primer amplification. Here immunoSEQ multiplex PCR was the method, and the copy in TCRdb shows in-frame clones only, minus some. That table supplies the V and J calls and clone size; D and trimming were determined from the DNA. The sample shows just over 650,000 clones, about 87% of them seen only once.

The chain combines TRBV7-2 with TRBJ1-5; D is unclear. Sequencing used peripheral blood. This TCR was recovered from a woman aged 18 to 35 with acute or convalescent COVID-19. The chain's CDR3 is CASSFNRINQPQHF. Written as DNA, the CDR3 is TGTGCCAGCAGCTTTAACAGAATCAATCAGCCCCAGCATTTT.